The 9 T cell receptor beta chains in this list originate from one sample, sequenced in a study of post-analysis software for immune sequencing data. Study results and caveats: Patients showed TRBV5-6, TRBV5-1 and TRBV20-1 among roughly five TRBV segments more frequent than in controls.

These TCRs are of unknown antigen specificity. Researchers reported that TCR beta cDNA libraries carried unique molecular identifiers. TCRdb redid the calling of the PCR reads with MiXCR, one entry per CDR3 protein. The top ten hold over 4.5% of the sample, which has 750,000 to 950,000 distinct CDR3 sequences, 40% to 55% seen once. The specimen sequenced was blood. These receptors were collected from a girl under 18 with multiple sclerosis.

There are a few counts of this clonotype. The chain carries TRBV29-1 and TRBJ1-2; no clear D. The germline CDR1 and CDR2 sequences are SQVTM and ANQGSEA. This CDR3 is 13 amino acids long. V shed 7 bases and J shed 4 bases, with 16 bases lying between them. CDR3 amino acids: CSAAGVRSYGYTF. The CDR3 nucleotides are TGCAGCGCCGCCGGGGTCCGGAGCTATGGCTACACCTTC.

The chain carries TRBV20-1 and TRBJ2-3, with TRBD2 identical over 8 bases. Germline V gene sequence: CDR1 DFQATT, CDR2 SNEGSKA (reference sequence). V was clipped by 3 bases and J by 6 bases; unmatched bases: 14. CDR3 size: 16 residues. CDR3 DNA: TGCAGTGCTAGTGATGAAGCTGAGGCGGGGGGTGATACGCAGTATTTT. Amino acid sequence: CSASDEAEAGGDTQYF.

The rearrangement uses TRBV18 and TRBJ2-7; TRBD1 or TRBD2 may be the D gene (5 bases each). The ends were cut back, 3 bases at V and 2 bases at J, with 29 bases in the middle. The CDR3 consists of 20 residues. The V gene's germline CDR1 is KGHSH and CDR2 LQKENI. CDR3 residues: CASSPSIRGRNNLIPYEQYF. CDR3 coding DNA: TGTGCCAGCTCACCCTCAATAAGGGGACGTAACAACTTAATCCCCTACGAGCAGTACTTC.

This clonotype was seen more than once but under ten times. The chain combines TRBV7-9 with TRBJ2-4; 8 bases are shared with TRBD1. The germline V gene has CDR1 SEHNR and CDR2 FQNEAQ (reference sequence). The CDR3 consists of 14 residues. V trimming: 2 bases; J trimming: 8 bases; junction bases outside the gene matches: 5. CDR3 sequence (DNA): TGTGCCAGCAGCTTAAAGGGACAGGTAGACATTCAGTACTTC. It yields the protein CASSLKGQVDIQYF.

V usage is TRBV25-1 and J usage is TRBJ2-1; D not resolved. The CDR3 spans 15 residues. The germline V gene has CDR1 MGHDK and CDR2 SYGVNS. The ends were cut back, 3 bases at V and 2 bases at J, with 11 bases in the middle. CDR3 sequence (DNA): TGTGCCAGCAGTGAGGTAATGGGGACCTACAATGAGCAGTTCTTC. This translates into CASSEVMGTYNEQFF.

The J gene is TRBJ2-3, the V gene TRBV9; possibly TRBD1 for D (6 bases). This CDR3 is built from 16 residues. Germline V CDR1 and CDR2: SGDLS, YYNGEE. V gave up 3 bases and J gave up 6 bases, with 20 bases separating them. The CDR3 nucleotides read TGTGCCAGCAGCGATCAGTCTAGTCCGAGGGGGGATACGCAGTATTTT. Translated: CASSDQSSPRGDTQYF.

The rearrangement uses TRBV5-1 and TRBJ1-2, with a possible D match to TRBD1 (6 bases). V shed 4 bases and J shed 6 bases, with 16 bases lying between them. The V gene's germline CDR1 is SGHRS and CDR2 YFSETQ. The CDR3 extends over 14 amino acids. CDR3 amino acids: CASSVDSSIDGYTF. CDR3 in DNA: TGCGCCAGCAGCGTGGACAGCTCTATTGATGGCTACACCTTC.

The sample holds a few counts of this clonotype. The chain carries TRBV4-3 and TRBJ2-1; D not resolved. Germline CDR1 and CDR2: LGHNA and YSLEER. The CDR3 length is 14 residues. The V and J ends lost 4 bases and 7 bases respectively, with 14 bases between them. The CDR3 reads CASSRFRGRNEQFF. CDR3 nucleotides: TGCGCCAGCAGCCGGTTCCGTGGGCGGAATGAGCAGTTCTTC.

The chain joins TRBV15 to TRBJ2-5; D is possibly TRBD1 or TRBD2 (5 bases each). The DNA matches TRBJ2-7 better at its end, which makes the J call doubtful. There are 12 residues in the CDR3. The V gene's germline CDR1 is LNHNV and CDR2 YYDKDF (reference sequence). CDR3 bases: TGTGCCACCAGCCCTGGGGGACGCGAGCAGTACTTC. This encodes CATSPGGREQYF.